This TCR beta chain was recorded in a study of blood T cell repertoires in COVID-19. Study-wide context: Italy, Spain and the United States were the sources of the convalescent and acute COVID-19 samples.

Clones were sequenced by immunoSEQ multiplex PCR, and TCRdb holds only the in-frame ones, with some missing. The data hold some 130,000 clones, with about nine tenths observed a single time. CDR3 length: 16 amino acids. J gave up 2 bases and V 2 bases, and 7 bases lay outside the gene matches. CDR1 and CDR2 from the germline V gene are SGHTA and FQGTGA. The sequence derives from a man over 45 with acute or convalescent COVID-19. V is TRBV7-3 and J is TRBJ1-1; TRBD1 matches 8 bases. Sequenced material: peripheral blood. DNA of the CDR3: TGTGCCAGCAGCTTAGGGAAGACAGGGGATAACACTGAAGCTTTCTTT. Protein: CASSLGKTGDNTEAFF. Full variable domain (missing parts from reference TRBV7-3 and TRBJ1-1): GAGVSQTPSNKVTEKGKYVELRCDPISGHTALYWYRQSLGQGPEFLIYFQGTGAADDSGLPNDRFFAVRPEGSVSTLKIQRTERGDSAVYLCASSLGKTGDNTEAFFGQGTRLTVV.